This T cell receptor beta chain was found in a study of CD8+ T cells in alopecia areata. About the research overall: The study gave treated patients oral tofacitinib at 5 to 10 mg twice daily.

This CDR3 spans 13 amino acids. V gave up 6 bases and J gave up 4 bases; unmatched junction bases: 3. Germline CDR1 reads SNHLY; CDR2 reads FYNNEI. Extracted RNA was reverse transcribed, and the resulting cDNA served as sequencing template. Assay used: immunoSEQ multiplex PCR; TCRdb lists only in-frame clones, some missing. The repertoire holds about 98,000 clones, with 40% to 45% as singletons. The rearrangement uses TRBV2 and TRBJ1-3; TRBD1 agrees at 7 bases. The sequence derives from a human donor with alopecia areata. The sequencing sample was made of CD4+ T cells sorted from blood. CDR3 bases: TGTGCCAGCAGGGGGACAGCGGGAAACACCATATATTTT. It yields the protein CASRGTAGNTIYF.